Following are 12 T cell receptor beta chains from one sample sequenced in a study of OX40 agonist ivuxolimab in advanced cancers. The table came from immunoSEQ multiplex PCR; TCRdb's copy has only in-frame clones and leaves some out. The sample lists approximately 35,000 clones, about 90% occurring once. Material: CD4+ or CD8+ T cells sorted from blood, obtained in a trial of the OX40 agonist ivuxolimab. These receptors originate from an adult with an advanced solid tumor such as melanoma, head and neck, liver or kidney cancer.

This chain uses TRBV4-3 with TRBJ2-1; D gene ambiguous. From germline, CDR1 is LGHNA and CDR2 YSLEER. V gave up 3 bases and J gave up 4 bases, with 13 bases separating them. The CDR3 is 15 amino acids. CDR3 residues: CASSQRSGGYNEQFF. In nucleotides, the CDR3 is TGCGCCAGCAGCCAGCGGTCCGGCGGTTACAATGAGCAGTTCTTC.

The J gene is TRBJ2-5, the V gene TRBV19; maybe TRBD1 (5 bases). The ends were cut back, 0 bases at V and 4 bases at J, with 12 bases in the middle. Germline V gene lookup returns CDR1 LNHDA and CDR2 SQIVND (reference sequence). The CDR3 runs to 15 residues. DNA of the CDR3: TGTGCCAGTAGTATAGACCCAGGGTCATCAGAGACCCAGTACTTC. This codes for CASSIDPGSSETQYF.

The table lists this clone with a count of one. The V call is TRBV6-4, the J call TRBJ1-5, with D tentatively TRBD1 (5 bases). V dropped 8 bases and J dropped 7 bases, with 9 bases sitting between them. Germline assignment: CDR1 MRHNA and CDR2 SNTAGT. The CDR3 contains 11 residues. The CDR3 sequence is CASPGAQPQHF. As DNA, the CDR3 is TGTGCCAGCCCCGGGGCACAGCCCCAGCATTTT.

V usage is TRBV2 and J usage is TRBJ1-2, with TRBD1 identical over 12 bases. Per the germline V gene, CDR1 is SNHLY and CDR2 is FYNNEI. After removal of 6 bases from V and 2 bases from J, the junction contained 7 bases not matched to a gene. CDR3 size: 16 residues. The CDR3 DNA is TGTGCCAGCAGGGTGGGACAGGGGGCTGTCAACTATGGCTACACCTTC. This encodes CASRVGQGAVNYGYTF.

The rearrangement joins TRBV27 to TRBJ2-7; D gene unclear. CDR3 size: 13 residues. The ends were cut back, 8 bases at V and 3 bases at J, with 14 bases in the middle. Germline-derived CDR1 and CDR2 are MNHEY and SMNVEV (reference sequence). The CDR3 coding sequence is TGTGCCAGCTGGTCGGACGGCTTCTACGAGCAGTACTTC. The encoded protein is CASWSDGFYEQYF.

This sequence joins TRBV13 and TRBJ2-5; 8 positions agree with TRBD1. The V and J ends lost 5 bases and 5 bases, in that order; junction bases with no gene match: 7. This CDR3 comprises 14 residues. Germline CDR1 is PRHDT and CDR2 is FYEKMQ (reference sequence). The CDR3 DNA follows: TGTGCCAGCAGCACATCAGGGGGCCGGGAGACCCAGTACTTC. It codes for CASSTSGGRETQYF.

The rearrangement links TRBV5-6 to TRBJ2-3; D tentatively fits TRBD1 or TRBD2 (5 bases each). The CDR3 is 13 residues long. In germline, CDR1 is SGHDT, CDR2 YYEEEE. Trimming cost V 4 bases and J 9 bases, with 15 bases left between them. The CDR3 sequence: CASSDGTHSTQYF. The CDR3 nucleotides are TGTGCCAGCAGCGACGGGACGCATTCAACGCAGTATTTT. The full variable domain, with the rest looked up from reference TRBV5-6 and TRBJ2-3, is DAGVTQSPTHLIKTRGQQVTLRCSPKSGHDTVSWYQQALGQGPQFIFQYYEEEERQRGNFPDRFSGHQFPNYSSELNVNALLLGDSALYLCASSDGTHSTQYFGPGTRLTVL.

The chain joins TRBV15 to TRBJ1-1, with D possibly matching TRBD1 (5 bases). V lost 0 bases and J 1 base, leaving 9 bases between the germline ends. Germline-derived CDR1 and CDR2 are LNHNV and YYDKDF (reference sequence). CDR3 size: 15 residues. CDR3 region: CATSREGGANTEAFF. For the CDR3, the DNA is TGTGCCACCAGCAGAGAAGGAGGGGCGAACACTGAAGCTTTCTTT.

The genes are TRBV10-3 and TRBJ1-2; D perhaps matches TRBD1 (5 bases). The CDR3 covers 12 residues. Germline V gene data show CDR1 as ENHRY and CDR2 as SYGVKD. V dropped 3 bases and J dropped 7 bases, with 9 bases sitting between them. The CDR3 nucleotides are TGTGCCATCAGTGACCAGGGTTTTGGCTACACCTTC. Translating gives CAISDQGFGYTF.

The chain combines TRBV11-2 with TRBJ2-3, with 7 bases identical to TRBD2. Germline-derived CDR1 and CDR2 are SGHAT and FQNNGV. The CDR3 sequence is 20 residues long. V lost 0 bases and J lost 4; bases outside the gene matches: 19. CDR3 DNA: TGTGCCAGCAGCTTAGATGTGATTTTTGGCGCGGGAGAGGAACCAGATACGCAGTATTTT. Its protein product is CASSLDVIFGAGEEPDTQYF.

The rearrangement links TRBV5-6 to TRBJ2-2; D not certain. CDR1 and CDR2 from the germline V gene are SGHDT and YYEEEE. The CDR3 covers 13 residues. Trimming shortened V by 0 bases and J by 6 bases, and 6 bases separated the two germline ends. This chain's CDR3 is CASSLEYSGELFF. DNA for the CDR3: TGTGCCAGCAGCTTGGAATACTCCGGGGAGCTGTTTTTT.

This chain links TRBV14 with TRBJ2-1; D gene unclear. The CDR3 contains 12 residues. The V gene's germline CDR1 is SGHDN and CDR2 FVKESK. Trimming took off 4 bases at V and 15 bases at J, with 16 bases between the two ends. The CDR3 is CASSLGPGEAFF. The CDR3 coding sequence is TGTGCCAGCAGCCTGGGTCCTGGTGAGGCGTTCTTC.